These T cell receptor beta chains were read from a single sample in a study of T cell repertoires in cytomegalovirus infection. In TCRdb, the reads were re-called with MiXCR into one record per CDR3 protein. Seen here are fewer than 200,000 distinct CDR3 sequences, approximately 15% observed once, and the top ten hold over 20%. The sample was PBMCs. Every receptor here comes from a human donor in good health (CMV status not recorded). Some clones in this sample may be carry-over from other donors' samples. The conserved cysteine and the conserved F or W are not part of the CDR3 here. A clone size is listed for some rows: how often the clone was seen (once, few, many), or a class if it is expanded.

>TRBV5-6|TRBJ2-7|many
ASSLSPGSYEQY
>TRBV19|TRBJ1-5|many
ASSPLGGLGQPQH
>TRBV12-3/TRBV12-4|TRBJ2-1|once
ASSLIGGYNEQF
>TRBV7-2|TRBJ1-2|-
ASSSPETDYT
>TRBV7-9|TRBJ2-7|many
ASSLDIGSTYEQY
>TRBV10-3|TRBJ1-1|many
AIRLNTEAF
>TRBV11-2|TRBJ2-1|few
ASSSRTSGRSNEQF
>TRBV28|TRBJ2-4|-
ASSLFSGSGGKNIQY
>TRBV2|TRBJ2-6|-
ASRDYGANVLT
>TRBV7-2|TRBJ2-5|many
ASSFPGEGAETQY
>TRBV12-5|TRBJ2-6|-
ASGLVRDGELGANVLT
>TRBV12-3/TRBV12-4|TRBJ1-2|-
ASSSRPNRGLYGYT
>TRBV11-2|TRBJ2-7|-
ASSFSRDVNEQY
>TRBV18|TRBJ2-5|-
ASSWDNQETQY
>TRBV28|TRBJ2-3|many
ASKTTGRTGGEY
>TRBV6-2/TRBV6-3|TRBJ2-2|-
ASSYNMRTSGSVANTGELF
>TRBV6-5|TRBJ2-7|many
ASSKGVPGQGAAQY
>TRBV5-1|TRBJ1-1|few
ASSLGSRVTEAF
>TRBV7-2|TRBJ2-1|many
ASSSRDRGEDEQF
>TRBV7-2|TRBJ2-1|many
ASSYGTGPTNEQF
>TRBV11-2|TRBJ1-1|-
ASSDRGHRSEAF
>TRBV7-9|TRBJ2-7|many
ASSLGGRDRAYEQY
>TRBV6-2/TRBV6-3|TRBJ2-2|-
ASSYSPAPGELF
>TRBV7-6|TRBJ2-5|many
ASSRHASGRGRGEETQY
>TRBV20-1|TRBJ2-1|few
SARDSGSGYRSYNEQF
>TRBV6-4|TRBJ2-1|many
ASSRGGEHNEQF
>TRBV7-2|TRBJ2-5|many
ASSPWGTSGVKTQY
>TRBV7-6|TRBJ2-1|few
ASSPRLDEGEQF
>TRBV4-2|TRBJ1-1|-
ASSSVMNTEAF
>TRBV7-9|TRBJ1-1|few
ASSSKGHTEAF
>TRBV2|TRBJ1-2|few
ASSDGQVYGYT
>TRBV7-9|TRBJ2-7|-
ASSARQARGEQY
>TRBV7-9|TRBJ1-2|few
ASSHQG